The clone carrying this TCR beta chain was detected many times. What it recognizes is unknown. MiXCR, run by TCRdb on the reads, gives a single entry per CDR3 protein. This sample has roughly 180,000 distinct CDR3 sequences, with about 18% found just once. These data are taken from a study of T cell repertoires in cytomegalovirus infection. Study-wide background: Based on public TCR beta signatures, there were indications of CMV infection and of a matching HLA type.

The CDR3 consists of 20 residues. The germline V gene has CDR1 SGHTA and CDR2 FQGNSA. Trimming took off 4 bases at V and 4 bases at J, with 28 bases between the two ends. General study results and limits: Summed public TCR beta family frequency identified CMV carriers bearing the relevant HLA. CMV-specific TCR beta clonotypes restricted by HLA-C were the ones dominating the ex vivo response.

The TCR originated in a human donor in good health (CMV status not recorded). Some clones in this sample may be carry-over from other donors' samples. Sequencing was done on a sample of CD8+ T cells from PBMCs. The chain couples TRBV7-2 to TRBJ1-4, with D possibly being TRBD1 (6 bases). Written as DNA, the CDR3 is TGTGCCAGCAGCTCCCAGGAAGGGAGAACCCACCGGGGGCTTAATGAAAAACTGTTTTTT. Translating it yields CASSSQEGRTHRGLNEKLFF.